Detailed here is one T cell receptor (beta chain). The sample is drawn from a study of blood T cell repertoires in COVID-19. On the study more broadly: COVID-19 samples from acute and convalescent phases originated in the United States, Italy and Spain.

The repertoire was sequenced with immunoSEQ multiplex PCR; TCRdb's copy has only in-frame clones and lacks some. There are approximately 40,000 clones in the sample; about nine tenths occur only once, and 23% lies in the top ten. This CDR3 has 13 amino acids. The V and J ends lost 6 bases and 6 bases respectively, with 11 bases between them. The source of this sequence is a woman aged 80 or over in a cohort sampled during active or convalescent COVID-19. The sample comprised peripheral blood. The chain links TRBV12-3 or TRBV12-4 to TRBJ2-2, with a tentative D call TRBD2 (7 bases). The CDR3 DNA reads TGTGCCAGCAGCACAGGGAGGGCCGGGGAGCTGTTTTTT. This gives the protein CASSTGRAGELFF.